What follows is one T cell receptor (beta chain) and its context. A much larger clone is a single base away; this may be a read error. CDR3 size: 14 residues. Germline V gene lookup returns CDR1 SEHNR and CDR2 FQNEAQ (reference sequence). V was pared by 5 bases and J by 2 bases, with 12 bases between. The sample originates from a study of tumor-infiltrating lymphocytes in primary liver carcinoma. Production of TCR beta cDNA used around 0.45 ug total RNA together with a constant-region primer. Generation of the TCR beta libraries relied on three nested multiplex PCR rounds using slightly modified ARM-PCR. Rounds one and two of PCR, each of around 9 cycles, were primed with TRBV1-TRBV30 forward primers and a C-beta reverse primer. TCRdb re-derived calls from the multiplex PCR reads in MiXCR, one entry per CDR3 protein. The sample lists roughly 190,000 distinct CDR3 sequences; around four fifths were seen once.

Joint extraction of RNA and DNA used roughly 20-33 mg of bulk tissue that was unsorted. This clonotype was sampled from a man in his forties with primary liver carcinoma and hepatitis B virus infection. Input material: tumor tissue from primary liver carcinoma. The V gene is TRBV7-9, the J gene TRBJ1-2; D gene ambiguous. The CDR3 region is CASSPSKGNYGYTF. The CDR3 nucleotides are TGTGCCAGCAGCCCATCAAAAGGAAACTATGGCTACACCTTC.